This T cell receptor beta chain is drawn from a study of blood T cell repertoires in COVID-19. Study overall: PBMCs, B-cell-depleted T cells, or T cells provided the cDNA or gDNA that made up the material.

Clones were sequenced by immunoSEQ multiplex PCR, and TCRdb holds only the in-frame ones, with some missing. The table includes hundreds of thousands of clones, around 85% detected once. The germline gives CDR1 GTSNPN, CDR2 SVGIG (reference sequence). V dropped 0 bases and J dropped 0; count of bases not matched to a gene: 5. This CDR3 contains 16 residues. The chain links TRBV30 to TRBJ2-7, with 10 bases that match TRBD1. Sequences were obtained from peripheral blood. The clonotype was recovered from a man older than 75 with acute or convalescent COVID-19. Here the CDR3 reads CAWSVWGQGISYEQYF. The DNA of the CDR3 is TGTGCCTGGAGTGTATGGGGACAGGGGATCTCCTACGAGCAGTACTTC.